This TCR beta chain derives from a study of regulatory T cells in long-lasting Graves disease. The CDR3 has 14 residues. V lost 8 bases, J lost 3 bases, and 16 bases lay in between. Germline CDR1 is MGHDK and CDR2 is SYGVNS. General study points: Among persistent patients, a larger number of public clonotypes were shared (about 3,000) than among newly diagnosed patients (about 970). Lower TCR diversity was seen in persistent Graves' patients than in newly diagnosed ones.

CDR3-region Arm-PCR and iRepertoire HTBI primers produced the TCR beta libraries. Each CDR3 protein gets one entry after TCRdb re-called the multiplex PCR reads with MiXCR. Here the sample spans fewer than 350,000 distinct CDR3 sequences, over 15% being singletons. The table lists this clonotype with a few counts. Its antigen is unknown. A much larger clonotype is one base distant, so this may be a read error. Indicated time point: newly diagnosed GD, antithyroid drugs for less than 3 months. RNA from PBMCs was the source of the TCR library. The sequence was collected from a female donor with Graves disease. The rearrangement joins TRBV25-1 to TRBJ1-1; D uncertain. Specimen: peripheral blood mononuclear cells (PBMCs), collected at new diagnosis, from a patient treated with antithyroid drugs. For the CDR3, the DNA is TGTGCCAGCGTTAAGGGTAGCCGGGACACTGAAGCTTTCTTT. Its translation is CASVKGSRDTEAFF.